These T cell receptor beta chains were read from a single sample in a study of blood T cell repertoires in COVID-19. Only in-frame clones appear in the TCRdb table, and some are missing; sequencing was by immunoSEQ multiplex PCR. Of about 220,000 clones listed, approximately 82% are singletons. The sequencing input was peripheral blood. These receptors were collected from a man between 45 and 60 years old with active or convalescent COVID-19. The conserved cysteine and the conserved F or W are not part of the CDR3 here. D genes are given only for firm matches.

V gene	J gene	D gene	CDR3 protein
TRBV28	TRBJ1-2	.	ASSLSPGANYGYT
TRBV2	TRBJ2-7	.	ASRQGLYEQY
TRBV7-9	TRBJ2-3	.	ASSLPGGHLEDTQY
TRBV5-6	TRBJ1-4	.	ASSLDTGEKLF
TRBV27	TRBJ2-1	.	ASREQDNEQF
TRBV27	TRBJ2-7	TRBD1	ASRPLTGQESYEQY
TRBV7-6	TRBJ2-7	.	ASSNVLGPSYEQY
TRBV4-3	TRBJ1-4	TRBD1	ASSQDPTGVGKLF
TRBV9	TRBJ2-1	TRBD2	ASSVALAGGLDEQF
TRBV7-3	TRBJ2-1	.	ASSPDRDSYNEQF
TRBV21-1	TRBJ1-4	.	ASSKATGEVLF
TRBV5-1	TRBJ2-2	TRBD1	ASRKTGDHTGELF
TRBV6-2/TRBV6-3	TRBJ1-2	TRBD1	ASSYQDRESRGYT
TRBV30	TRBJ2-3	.	AVRDCDTDTQY
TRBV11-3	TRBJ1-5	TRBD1	ASSLRDS
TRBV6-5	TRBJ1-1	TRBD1	ASSLDRMNTEAF
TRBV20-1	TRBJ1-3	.	SASGGSRSGNTIY
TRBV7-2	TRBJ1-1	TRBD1	ASSPWTGNTEAF
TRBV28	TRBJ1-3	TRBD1	ASSLRAGGLYLSGNTIY
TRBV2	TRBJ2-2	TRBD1	ASSSTLGGSLF
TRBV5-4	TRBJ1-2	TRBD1	ASSLAGAGTGRYT
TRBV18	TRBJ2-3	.	ASSPPEGTDTQY
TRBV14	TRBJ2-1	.	ASSQDMGQFRQF
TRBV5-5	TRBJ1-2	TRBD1	ASRYTGGYGYT
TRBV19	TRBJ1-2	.	ASSRGGSYGYT
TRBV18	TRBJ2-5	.	ASSPRERETQY
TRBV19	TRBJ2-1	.	ASSIESSYNEQF
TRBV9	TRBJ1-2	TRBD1	ASSASSGTAYGYT
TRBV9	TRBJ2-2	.	ASSLNTGELF
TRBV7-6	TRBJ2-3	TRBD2	ASSQQGSGGLDTQY
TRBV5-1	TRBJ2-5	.	ASSLAYETQY
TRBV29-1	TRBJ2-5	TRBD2	SVGPGLAGGSYQETQY
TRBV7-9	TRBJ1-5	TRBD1	ASSHDREAVQPQH
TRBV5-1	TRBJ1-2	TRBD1	ASSLSRGDYGYT
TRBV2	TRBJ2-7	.	ASRATAPYEQY
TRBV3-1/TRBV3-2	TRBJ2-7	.	ASSQAREQY
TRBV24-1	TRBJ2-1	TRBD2	ATSLRLAGNNEQF
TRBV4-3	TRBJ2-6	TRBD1	ASSRGTGGSGANVLT
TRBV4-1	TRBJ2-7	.	ASSQDPSGTYEQY
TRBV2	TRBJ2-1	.	ASSPENEQF
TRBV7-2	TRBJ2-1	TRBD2	ASSLGGGLDEQF
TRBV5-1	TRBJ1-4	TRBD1	ASSWGQSNEKLF
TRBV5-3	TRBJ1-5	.	ARSLTDQPQH
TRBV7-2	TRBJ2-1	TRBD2	ASSTKPSGGVGQF
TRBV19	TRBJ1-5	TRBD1	ASGRTGSNQPQH
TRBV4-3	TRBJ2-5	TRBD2	ASSRGLAGVQETQY
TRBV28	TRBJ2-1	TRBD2	ASSRPGRETSNEQF
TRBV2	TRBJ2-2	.	ASRGPGTGELF
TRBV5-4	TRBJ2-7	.	ASSLGLREGTYEQY
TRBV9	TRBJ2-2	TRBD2	ASSARLAGGTGELF
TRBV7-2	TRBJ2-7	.	ASSTRQGGSEY
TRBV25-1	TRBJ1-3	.	ASSEYTGFDTGNTIY
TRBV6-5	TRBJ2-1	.	ASSPRQPSYNEQF